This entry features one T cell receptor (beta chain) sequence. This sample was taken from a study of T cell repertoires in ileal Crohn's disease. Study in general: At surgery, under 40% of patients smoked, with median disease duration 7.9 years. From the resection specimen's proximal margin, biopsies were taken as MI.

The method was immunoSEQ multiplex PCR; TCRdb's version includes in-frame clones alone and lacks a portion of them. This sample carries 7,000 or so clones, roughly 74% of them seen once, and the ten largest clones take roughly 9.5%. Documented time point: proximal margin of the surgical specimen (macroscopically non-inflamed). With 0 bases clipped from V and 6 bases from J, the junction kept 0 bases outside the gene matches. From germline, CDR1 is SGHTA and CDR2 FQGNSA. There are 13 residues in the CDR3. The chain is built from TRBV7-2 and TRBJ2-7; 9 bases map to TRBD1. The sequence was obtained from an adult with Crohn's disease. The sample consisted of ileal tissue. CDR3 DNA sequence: TGTGCCAGCAGCTTAGCGGGACAGGGCGAGCAGTACTTC. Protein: CASSLAGQGEQYF.